This T cell receptor beta chain was observed in a study of shared clonotypes between healthy human individuals. Original processing notes: Without quality scores, immunoSEQ junctional reads could not be filtered like full-length reads. Data came from immunoSEQ multiplex PCR; TCRdb stores just in-frame clones and leaves some out. The V and J calls and the clone size are those of that table, but D and trimming were determined from the DNA. The sample has roughly 2.2 million clones; less than 95% are singletons. Germline CDR1 reads SGHVS; CDR2 reads FNYEAQ. The CDR3 length is 15 residues. V dropped 4 bases and J dropped 4 bases, with 16 bases sitting between them.

The chain combines TRBV7-6 with TRBJ2-5; D is unresolved. The sequenced sample consisted of naive CD4+ T cells from PBMCs. Indicated subset: CD45RA+ positively selected. This TCR was sampled from a young man in good health. Some clones in this sample may be carry-over from other donors' samples. CDR3 loop: CASSSALFPPETQYF. The CDR3 DNA sequence: TGTGCCAGCAGCTCGGCGCTATTTCCCCCAGAGACCCAGTACTTC.